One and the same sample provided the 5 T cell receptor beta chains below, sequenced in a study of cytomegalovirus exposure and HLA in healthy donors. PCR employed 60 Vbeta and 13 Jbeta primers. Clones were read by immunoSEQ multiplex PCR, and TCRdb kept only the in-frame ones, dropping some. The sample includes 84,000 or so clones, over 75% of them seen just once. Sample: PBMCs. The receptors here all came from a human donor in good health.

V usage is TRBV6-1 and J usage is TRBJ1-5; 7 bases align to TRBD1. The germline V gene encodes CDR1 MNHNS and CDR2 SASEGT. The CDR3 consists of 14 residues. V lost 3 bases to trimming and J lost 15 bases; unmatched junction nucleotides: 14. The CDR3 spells CASSDRFWDSPRHF. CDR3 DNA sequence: TGTGCCAGCAGTGATCGATTTTGGGACAGCCCCAGGCATTTT.

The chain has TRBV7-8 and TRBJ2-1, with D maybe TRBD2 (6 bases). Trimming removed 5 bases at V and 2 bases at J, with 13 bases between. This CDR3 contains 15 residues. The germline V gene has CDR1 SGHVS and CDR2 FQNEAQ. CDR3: CASSPDWGAYNEQFF. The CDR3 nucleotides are TGTGCCAGCAGCCCAGACTGGGGGGCCTACAATGAGCAGTTCTTC.

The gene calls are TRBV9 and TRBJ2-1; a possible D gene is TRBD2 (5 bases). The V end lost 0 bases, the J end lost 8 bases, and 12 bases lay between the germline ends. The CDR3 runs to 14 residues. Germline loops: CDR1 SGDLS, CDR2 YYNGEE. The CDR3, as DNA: TGTGCCAGCAGCGTAGGCGTAGGGAGCGATGAGCAGTTCTTC. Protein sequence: CASSVGVGSDEQFF.

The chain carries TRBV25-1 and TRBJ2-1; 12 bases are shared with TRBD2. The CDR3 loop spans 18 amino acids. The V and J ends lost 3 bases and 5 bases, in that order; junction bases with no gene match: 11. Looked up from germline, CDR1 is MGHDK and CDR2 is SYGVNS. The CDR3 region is CASSDARLLAGGNNEQFF. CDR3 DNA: TGTGCCAGCAGTGATGCCCGGCTGCTAGCGGGGGGGAACAATGAGCAGTTCTTC.

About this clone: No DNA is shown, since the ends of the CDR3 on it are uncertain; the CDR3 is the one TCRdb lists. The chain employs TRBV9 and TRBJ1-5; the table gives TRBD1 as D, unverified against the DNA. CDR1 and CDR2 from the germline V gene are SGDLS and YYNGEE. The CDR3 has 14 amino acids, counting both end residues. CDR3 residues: CASSVGRGNQPQNF.